This T cell receptor (delta chain) emerged from a study of gamma-delta T cells after stem cell transplantation. This clone is medium-sized within its sample. TCRdb called clones from the RT-PCR reads again using CATT. The repertoire consists of about 1,400 delta-chain clones, with around 25% occurring once and the leading ten covering nearly 35%. The sequencing sample was made of gamma-delta T cells. The receptor's source is a human donor. It is not recorded whose cells these are; they may come from a transplant donor.

CDR3 bases: TGTGCCTGTGACACCGGTCTGGGGGATACTTGGGACACCCGACAGATGTTTTTC. It yields the protein CACDTGLGDTWDTRQMFF. The chain recombines TRDV2 with TRDJ3; 11 nucleotides align to TRDD3. CDR3 size: 18 residues. The ends lost 0 bases at V and 4 bases at J; junction bases unmatched: 4. Germline-derived CDR1 and CDR2 are GEAIGNYY and EKD.